What follows are 15 T cell receptor beta chains derived from one specimen sequenced in a study of T cells in Graves' hyperthyroidism and ophthalmopathy. From RNA transcripts, TCR beta CDR3 regions were amplified. In the first-round RT-PCR of the TCR CDR3, the HTBI primer set was used. TCRdb re-analysed the multiplex PCR reads in MiXCR, keeping a single row per CDR3 protein. Among about 520,000 distinct CDR3 sequences, around 22% were seen once, and the ten largest hold 11%. The sequenced sample was blood. The receptors stem from a woman aged 25 to 39 with Graves' ophthalmopathy.

The chain is built from TRBV11-2 and TRBJ2-5; no reliable D call. The CDR3 length is 12 residues. Trimming took 4 bases from V and 7 from J, leaving 10 bases between them. CDR1 and CDR2 from the germline V gene are SGHAT and FQNNGV. CDR3 protein: CASSSPVGTQYF. The CDR3 nucleotides read TGTGCCAGCAGCTCACCCGTCGGGACCCAGTACTTC.

The chain employs TRBV7-9 and TRBJ1-2; no clear D gene. V dropped 4 bases and J dropped 0 bases, with 9 bases sitting between them. CDR1 is SEHNR, CDR2 FQNEAQ, per germline (reference sequence). This CDR3 has 14 residues. CDR3 region: CASSSAAANYGYTF. CDR3 nucleotide sequence: TGTGCCAGCAGCTCCGCTGCAGCTAACTATGGCTACACCTTC. The full variable domain, rest sourced from reference TRBV7-9 and TRBJ1-2, is DTGVSQNPRHKITKRGQNVTFRCDPISEHNRLYWYRQTLGQGPEFLTYFQNEAQLEKSRLLSDRFSAERPKGSFSTLEIQRTEQGDSAMYLCASSSAAANYGYTFGSGTRLTVV.

V gene TRBV7-3 combines with J gene TRBJ2-7, with no clear D. The CDR3 sequence is 13 residues long. V was trimmed by 5 bases and J by 5 bases, leaving 13 bases between them. Germline assignment: CDR1 SGHTA and CDR2 FQGTGA. CDR3 sequence: CASSGSVGNEQYF. The DNA of the CDR3 is TGTGCCAGCAGCGGATCGGTGGGCAACGAGCAGTACTTC.

The chain recombines TRBV6-2 or TRBV6-3 with TRBJ1-1; D remains ambiguous. The CDR3 extends over 13 amino acids. V was clipped by 7 bases and J by 3 bases, with 12 bases between them. Looked up from germline, CDR1 is MNHEY and CDR2 is SVGEGT. The CDR3 sequence: CASTTERDTEAFF. The CDR3, as DNA: TGTGCCAGCACTACCGAGAGGGACACTGAAGCTTTCTTT.

The chain employs TRBV7-8 and TRBJ2-5, with 13 nucleotides matching TRBD2. The V gene's germline CDR1 is SGHVS and CDR2 FQNEAQ. The CDR3 is made up of 17 amino acids. J lost 6 bases, V lost 2 bases, and 9 bases had no gene match. For the CDR3, the DNA is TGTGCCAGCAGCTTACTTACCGGGACTAGCGGGACGAAGACCCAGTACTTC. It encodes CASSLLTGTSGTKTQYF.

This chain uses TRBV28 with TRBJ1-2, with TRBD1 matching over 8 bases. The trim removed 3 bases at V and 4 bases at J, leaving 7 bases unmatched. Germline V gene sequence: CDR1 MDHEN, CDR2 SYDVKM. The CDR3 totals 15 residues. CDR3 residues: CASSFVQGAVYGYTF. DNA for the CDR3: TGTGCCAGCAGTTTTGTTCAGGGGGCGGTCTATGGCTACACCTTC.

This rearrangement joins TRBV20-1 to TRBJ2-7; perhaps TRBD2 as D (5 bases). CDR3 length: 13 residues. V lost 2 bases and J 2 bases, leaving 10 bases between the germline ends. Germline CDR1 and CDR2: DFQATT and SNEGSKA (reference sequence). CDR3 DNA sequence: TGCAGTGCTAGACTAGCCATTACCTACGAGCAGTACTTC. Amino acid sequence: CSARLAITYEQYF.

The chain combines TRBV5-4 with TRBJ2-3, with D possibly matching TRBD2 (7 bases). Germline V lookup: CDR1 SGHNT, CDR2 YYREEE (reference sequence). The CDR3 is 16 amino acids. The V and J ends lost 4 bases and 2 bases respectively, with 17 bases between them. The CDR3 sequence is CASSLGGGQHTDTQYF. The CDR3 nucleotides read TGTGCCAGCAGCCTTGGGGGGGGGCAGCACACAGATACGCAGTATTTT.

This clonotype was found many times. The chain links TRBV5-8 to TRBJ1-2; tentative D call: TRBD1 (5 bases). V gave up 0 bases and J gave up 4 bases, with 13 bases separating them. The CDR3 has 15 amino acids. The germline gives CDR1 SGHTS, CDR2 YDEGEE. CDR3: CASSLERGLSYGYTF. In nucleotides, the CDR3 is TGTGCCAGCAGCTTGGAGCGGGGGTTAAGCTATGGCTACACCTTC.

The V gene is TRBV10-3, the J gene TRBJ2-7; maybe TRBD1 (6 bases). Germline CDR1 ENHRY, CDR2 SYGVKD. Trimming took off 5 bases at V and 4 bases at J, with 21 bases between the two ends. The CDR3 consists of 16 residues. DNA of the CDR3: TGTGCCATCAGTCGGGGCCAAACAGGGACGACGTACGAGCAGTACTTC. Amino acids: CAISRGQTGTTYEQYF.

This clonotype was found many times. The chain uses TRBV7-3 and TRBJ1-1, with 7 bases that match TRBD1. The V and J ends lost 0 bases and 8 bases, in that order; junction bases with no gene match: 3. Germline V gene data show CDR1 as SGHTA and CDR2 as FQGTGA. CDR3 length equals 13 residues. CDR3 nucleotide sequence: TGTGCCAGCAGCTTAACAGGGGGCCAGGAAGCTTTCTTT. It yields the protein CASSLTGGQEAFF.

The chain combines TRBV14 with TRBJ1-2; 7 bases line up with TRBD1. The CDR3 is 15 residues long. The germline gives CDR1 SGHDN, CDR2 FVKESK. The V segment lost 2 bases and the J segment 9 bases; nucleotides outside the gene matches: 12. The DNA for the CDR3 is TGTGCCAGCAGCCAACTAACTACAGGGGTCATTAGCTACACCTTC. It encodes CASSQLTTGVISYTF.

This clonotype was counted many times. V gene TRBV2 combines with J gene TRBJ2-3; the match to TRBD2 covers 10 bases. Germline lookup yields CDR1 SNHLY and CDR2 FYNNEI. The CDR3 consists of 14 residues. The J segment lost 7 bases and the V segment lost 6 bases, leaving 7 bases of the junction unmatched. The CDR3 reads CASRSGTSANTQYF. The CDR3 DNA follows: TGTGCCAGCAGATCCGGGACTAGCGCGAATACGCAGTATTTT.

This clonotype was picked up a small number of times. The gene calls are TRBV28 and TRBJ2-3; 13 nucleotides agree with TRBD2. V was clipped by 7 bases and J by 3 bases; unmatched bases: 13. CDR3 length: 18 residues. Germline lookup yields CDR1 MDHEN and CDR2 SYDVKM. CDR3 loop: CASTPGTSGGAGTDTQYF. The CDR3 nucleotides are TGTGCCAGCACCCCGGGTACTAGCGGGGGGGCCGGGACAGATACGCAGTATTTT.

This clonotype was observed many times. This chain links TRBV19 with TRBJ2-7; 8 nucleotides agree with TRBD2. The CDR3 covers 17 residues. The V gene end was trimmed by 5 bases and the J gene end by 1 base; junction bases not matched to a gene: 13. Germline lookup yields CDR1 LNHDA and CDR2 SQIVND (reference sequence). CDR3: CASSYEAGGGSSYEQYF. In DNA form, the CDR3 reads TGTGCCAGTAGTTACGAAGCCGGGGGGGGATCGTCCTACGAGCAGTACTTC.